The present T cell receptor (beta chain) was sequenced within a study of tumor-infiltrating lymphocytes in oesophageal squamous cell carcinoma. V trimming: 6 bases; J trimming: 7 bases; junction bases outside the gene matches: 11. CDR3 length: 17 amino acids. CDR1 and CDR2 from the germline V gene are MDHEN and SYDVKM. Using its own MiXCR run on the PCR reads, TCRdb lists one record per CDR3 protein. The table records around 15,000 distinct CDR3 sequences, about 50% of them present only once. Ten or more counts support this clonotype. This TCR was sampled from a male donor with esophageal squamous cell carcinoma. The specimen sequenced was esophageal tumor tissue. The chain carries TRBV28 and TRBJ2-3, with 15 bases aligning to TRBD2. In DNA form, the CDR3 reads TGTGCCAGCAGCCATCCCAGAGGACTAGCGGGAGGGTATACGCAGTATTTT. This translates into CASSHPRGLAGGYTQYF.